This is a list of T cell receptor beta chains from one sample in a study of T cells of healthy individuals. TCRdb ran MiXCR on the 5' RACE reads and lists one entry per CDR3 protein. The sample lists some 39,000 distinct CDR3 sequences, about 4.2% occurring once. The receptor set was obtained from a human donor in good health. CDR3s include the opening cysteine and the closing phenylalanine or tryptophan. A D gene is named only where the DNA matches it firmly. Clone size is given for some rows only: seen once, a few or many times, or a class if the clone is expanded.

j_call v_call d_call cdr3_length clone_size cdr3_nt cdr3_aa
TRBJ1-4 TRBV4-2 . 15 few TGTGCCAGCAGCCAGGTGGGACCGAGTAATGAAAAACTGTTTTTT CASSQVGPSNEKLFF
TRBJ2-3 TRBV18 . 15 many TGTGCCAGCTCACCAGAGTACCTAAGCACAGATACGCAGTATTTT CASSPEYLSTDTQYF
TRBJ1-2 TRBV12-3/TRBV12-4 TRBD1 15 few TGTGCCAGCAGCAACAGGGGGGAAGTAGTCCATGGCTACACCTTC CASSNRGEVVHGYTF
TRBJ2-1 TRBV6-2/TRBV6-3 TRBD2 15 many TGTGCCAGCAGACGTCTAGCGGGAGGGCCGGATGAGCAGTTCTTC CASRRLAGGPDEQFF
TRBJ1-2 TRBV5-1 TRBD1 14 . TGCGCCAGCAGCACCGGGACAGCTAACTATGGCTACACCTTC CASSTGTANYGYTF
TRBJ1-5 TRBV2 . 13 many TGTGCCAGCAGTGATTTGGTGAATCAGCCCCAGCATTTT CASSDLVNQPQHF
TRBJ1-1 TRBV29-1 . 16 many TGCAGCGTAGCAGGGTTACGCATACAGATGAGCACTGAAGCTTTCTTT CSVAGLRIQMSTEAFF
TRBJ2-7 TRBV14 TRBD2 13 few TGTGCCAGCAGCCAAGATAGCGGGGGGGAGCAGTACTTC CASSQDSGGEQYF
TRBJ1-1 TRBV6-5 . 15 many TGTGCCAGCAGGAAAGACCCGGAGACTCGCGGAGAAGCTTTCTTT CASRKDPETRGEAFF
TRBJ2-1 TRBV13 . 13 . TGTGCCAGCAGCTTAGTCAGGGCGGGTGAGCAGTTCTTC CASSLVRAGEQFF
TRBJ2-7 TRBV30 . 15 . TGTGCCTGGAGCCTCAAGGGTCCTGGCCAATACGAGCAGTACTTC CAWSLKGPGQYEQYF